The clone carrying this TCR beta chain was picked up a small number of times. Antigen: not known. This specimen belongs to a study of beta chain features in type 1 diabetes. Via CD45RO/CCR7/CD25/CD127/CD95/CD27, cells of the CD4+ naive, central memory, regulatory and stem cell-like memory subsets were sorted. Study results and caveats: All four CD4+ subsets of Type 1 diabetes patients contained TCRB CDR3s that were moderately but significantly shorter.

Per germline, CDR1 SEHNR and CDR2 FQNEAQ (reference sequence). The V end was cut by 1 base, the J end by 1 base, with 4 bases between. This CDR3 is built from 13 residues. Investigators reverse transcribed all isolated RNA, so they sequenced expressed TCRB transcripts. Samples drawn from stem cell-like memory T cells averaged around 1 million reads. The method was immunoSEQ multiplex PCR; TCRdb's version includes in-frame clones alone and lacks a portion of them. Here the sample spans fewer than 70,000 clones, 50% to 75% being singletons. The clonotype was recovered from a woman in her thirties with type 1 diabetes. The sequenced sample was stem cell memory CD4+ T cells from blood. This chain connects TRBV7-9 to TRBJ1-1; the D is unclear. The CDR3 region is CASSLGQNTEAFF. CDR3 nucleotide sequence: TGTGCCAGCAGCTTAGGTCAGAACACTGAAGCTTTCTTT.